This T cell receptor (beta chain) was identified in a study of cytomegalovirus exposure and HLA in healthy donors. General study findings and limits: In an earlier analysis, in some 600 donors, most V segments appeared productive either ~90% or ~30% of the time.

Comment on this clone: The antigen is unknown.

The length of the CDR3 is 14 residues. Germline V lookup: CDR1 MNHNS, CDR2 SASEGT. V lost 8 bases to trimming and J lost 6 bases, with 16 bases between them. At sampling all donors were nominally healthy, likely with unrecorded immune exposures. Primers included in the PCR were 60 Vbeta and 13 Jbeta primers. Sequenced by immunoSEQ multiplex PCR; TCRdb stores in-frame clones only, minus some. The sample lists 80,000 to 130,000 clones, 75% occurring once. Material for sequencing was PBMCs. The sequence came from a male donor in good health and CMV-seropositive. V and J are TRBV6-1 and TRBJ2-2; D remains unclear. The CDR3 DNA follows: TGTGCCAGCCGTACCTTTGCGGCCGCCGGGGAGCTGTTTTTT. Translation gives CASRTFAAAGELFF.